This TCR beta chain is from a study of T cells after yellow fever vaccination. Broader study findings: A weaker secondary response peaked on day 5, the primary on day 15. The booster response re-showed most primary clones: around 96% CD4, around 90% CD8. The presence of abundant clonotypes contaminating from the bulk population was possible in FACS-sorted repertoires.

V shed 4 bases and J shed 2 bases, with 12 bases lying between them. The germline gives CDR1 SGHRS, CDR2 YFSETQ. The CDR3 has 14 amino acids. With respect to this clonotype: Its antigen is not known.

MiXCR was run by TCRdb on the 5' RACE reads, yielding one entry per CDR3 protein. Altogether 500,000 to 650,000 distinct CDR3 sequences are present, around 16% being singletons, with the ten largest covering roughly a sixth. Sample: PBMCs, taken around 5 days after the first yellow fever vaccination. This chain connects TRBV5-1 to TRBJ1-2, with a possible D match to TRBD1 (5 bases). This sequence was found in a man between 18 and 29 years old who received the YFV17D yellow fever vaccine. The CDR3 loop is CASSLRTPNYGYTF. The CDR3 nucleotides read TGCGCCAGCAGCCTACGGACACCCAACTATGGCTACACCTTC.